Below are 15 T cell receptor beta chains sequenced from a single sample in a study of T cell changes during pregnancy in multiple sclerosis. Libraries were prepared by immunoSEQ multiplex PCR; TCRdb keeps only in-frame clonotypes and omits some of them. The sample holds about 42,000 clones, approximately 92% seen once. The specimen was CD4+ T cells from peripheral blood mononuclear cells, collected in the second trimester of pregnancy. These receptors all come from a female donor in good health, enrolled as a control in a pregnancy study.

This chain connects TRBV6-1 to TRBJ2-1; the D gene is possibly TRBD1 (6 bases). The CDR3 contains 15 residues. The ends were cut back, 2 bases at V and 4 bases at J, with 12 bases in the middle. The V gene's germline CDR1 is MNHNS and CDR2 SASEGT. The chain's CDR3 is CASSEHGQPYNEQFF. The CDR3 DNA follows: TGTGCCAGCAGTGAACACGGACAGCCTTACAATGAGCAGTTCTTC.

V and J are TRBV6-7 and TRBJ2-1; a possible D gene is TRBD2 (6 bases). Being an ORF, TRBV6-7 has a function that is uncertain. The CDR3 covers 16 residues. The V gene lost 1 base and the J gene lost 5 bases, with 15 bases spanning the gap. The CDR3 DNA sequence: TGTGCCAGCAGTTACTGGGGACTCTATTCAAACAATGAGCAGTTCTTC. This gives the protein CASSYWGLYSNNEQFF.

The chain links TRBV28 to TRBJ1-1, with D possibly TRBD1 on 5 matching bases. Trimming removed 4 bases at V and 0 bases at J, with 12 bases between. The CDR3 is made up of 15 amino acids. CDR1 MDHEN and CDR2 SYDVKM come from the germline V gene. This CDR3 reads CASSSQGGMNTEAFF. CDR3 sequence (DNA): TGTGCCAGCAGTTCCCAGGGTGGGATGAACACTGAAGCTTTCTTT. The variable domain in full, with the rest retrieved from reference TRBV28 and TRBJ1-1, is DVKVTQSSRYLVKRTGEKVFLECVQDMDHENMFWYRQDPGLGLRLIYFSYDVKMKEKGDIPEGYSVSREKKERFSLILESASTNQTSMYLCASSSQGGMNTEAFFGQGTRLTVV.

The table lists this clone with a count of one. This rearrangement joins TRBV7-2 to TRBJ2-7; 7 bases line up with TRBD2. V trimming: 1 base; J trimming: 3 bases; junction bases outside the gene matches: 3. Germline-derived CDR1 and CDR2 are SGHTA and FQGNSA. CDR3 length: 14 residues. CDR3 loop: CASSLVGGGYEQYF. In DNA, the CDR3 is TGTGCCAGCAGCTTAGTCGGCGGGGGCTACGAGCAGTACTTC.

The chain uses TRBV28 and TRBJ2-3, with D possibly TRBD2 on 5 matching bases. The V end was cut by 5 bases, the J end by 9 bases, with 15 bases between. Germline V gives CDR1 MDHEN, CDR2 SYDVKM. The CDR3 sequence is 13 residues long. CDR3 bases: TGTGCCAGCAGTATTACCGCCAGAGGGACGCAGTATTTT. It translates to CASSITARGTQYF. Combining the CDR3 with reference TRBV28 and TRBJ2-3 gives the whole variable domain DVKVTQSSRYLVKRTGEKVFLECVQDMDHENMFWYRQDPGLGLRLIYFSYDVKMKEKGDIPEGYSVSREKKERFSLILESASTNQTSMYLCASSITARGTQYFGPGTRLTVL.

The rearrangement uses TRBV7-9 and TRBJ1-5; D remains ambiguous. Per the germline V gene, CDR1 is SEHNR and CDR2 is FQNEAQ (reference sequence). The CDR3 totals 16 residues. Between the trimmed V and J ends, which lost 2 bases and 1 base, there was a span of 12 bases. The CDR3 nucleotides read TGTGCCAGCAGCTTATGGTCCCTAGGAAGCAATCAGCCCCAGCATTTT. Amino acid sequence: CASSLWSLGSNQPQHF.

V usage is TRBV10-2 and J usage is TRBJ1-3; a weak D match, TRBD1 (5 bases). V dropped 8 bases and J dropped 7 bases, with 18 bases sitting between them. This CDR3 comprises 14 residues. In germline, CDR1 is WSHSY, CDR2 SAAADI. The CDR3 reads CASSTGTTGNTIYF. The CDR3 DNA reads as TGCGCCAGCTCGACGGGGACTACGGGGAACACCATATATTTT.

The chain carries TRBV15 and TRBJ2-1; TRBD2 matches 7 bases. Per the germline V gene, CDR1 is LNHNV and CDR2 is YYDKDF (reference sequence). The V gene end was trimmed by 5 bases and the J gene end by 3 bases; junction bases not matched to a gene: 4. The CDR3 totals 14 residues. The CDR3 spells CATSPGLGYNEQFF. CDR3 bases: TGTGCCACCAGCCCTGGACTAGGCTACAATGAGCAGTTCTTC.

The CDR3 sequence: CASRDPRGITNEKLFF. The CDR3 nucleotides are TGTGCCAGCAGGGACCCTCGGGGTATAACTAATGAAAAACTGTTTTTT. The chain recombines TRBV28 with TRBJ1-4; D gene unclear. Deletions cut 6 bases from V and 1 base from J, with 15 bases between. The CDR3 has 16 residues. The V gene's germline CDR1 is MDHEN and CDR2 SYDVKM.

The chain couples TRBV12-5 to TRBJ1-1, with TRBD1 matching over 7 bases. Germline lookup yields CDR1 LGHNT and CDR2 FRNRAP. After removal of 4 bases from V and 1 base from J, the junction contained 6 bases not matched to a gene. The CDR3 length is 15 residues. The CDR3 protein is CASGSDDRANTEAFF. CDR3 in DNA: TGTGCTAGTGGTTCCGACGACAGGGCGAACACTGAAGCTTTCTTT.

This chain joins TRBV5-4 and TRBJ2-5; D perhaps matches TRBD1 (6 bases). The germline V and J ends were trimmed by 4 bases and 2 bases, with 12 bases remaining between them. There are 14 residues in the CDR3. CDR1 is SGHNT, CDR2 YYREEE, per germline (reference sequence). This CDR3 reads CASSPQGPQETQYF. The CDR3 DNA reads TGTGCCAGCAGCCCACAGGGTCCGCAAGAGACCCAGTACTTC.

CDR3 protein: CASTTQANTEAFF. The DNA of the CDR3 is TGTGCCAGCACAACCCAAGCTAACACTGAAGCTTTCTTT. The gene calls are TRBV6-5 and TRBJ1-1; D remains ambiguous. Trimming left V 7 bases short and J 2 bases short, with 11 bases between. CDR3 length: 13 residues. Looked up from germline, CDR1 is MNHEY and CDR2 is SVGAGI.

The J gene is TRBJ1-5, the V gene TRBV28; D call uncertain. This CDR3 region has 14 residues. Germline V gene lookup returns CDR1 MDHEN and CDR2 SYDVKM. The germline V and J ends were trimmed by 6 bases and 2 bases, with 11 bases remaining between them. CDR3 loop: CASSPGPGNQPQHF. The CDR3 coding sequence is TGTGCCAGCAGCCCTGGGCCGGGCAATCAGCCCCAGCATTTT. The entire variable domain, with the rest obtained from reference TRBV28 and TRBJ1-5, is as follows: DVKVTQSSRYLVKRTGEKVFLECVQDMDHENMFWYRQDPGLGLRLIYFSYDVKMKEKGDIPEGYSVSREKKERFSLILESASTNQTSMYLCASSPGPGNQPQHFGDGTRLSIL.

V usage is TRBV28 and J usage is TRBJ2-1, with a weak D call TRBD2 (6 bases). Trimming took off 6 bases at V and 10 bases at J, with 25 bases between the two ends. Germline V gene lookup returns CDR1 MDHEN and CDR2 SYDVKM. There are 16 residues in the CDR3. The CDR3 reads CASSPGVAGRGREQFF. The CDR3, as DNA: TGTGCCAGCAGCCCCGGGGTGGCCGGGAGAGGTAGGGAGCAGTTCTTC. The full variable domain, in which reference TRBV28 and TRBJ2-1 provide the parts outside the CDR3, is DVKVTQSSRYLVKRTGEKVFLECVQDMDHENMFWYRQDPGLGLRLIYFSYDVKMKEKGDIPEGYSVSREKKERFSLILESASTNQTSMYLCASSPGVAGRGREQFFGPGTRLTVL.

The rearrangement links TRBV28 to TRBJ2-7; 7 bases align to TRBD1. The V and J ends lost 6 bases and 2 bases, in that order; junction bases with no gene match: 10. Germline CDR1 and CDR2: MDHEN and SYDVKM. CDR3 length: 15 residues. Here the CDR3 reads CASSLQATGAYEQYF. In DNA form, the CDR3 reads TGTGCCAGCAGCCTCCAGGCAACAGGGGCCTACGAGCAGTACTTC.